Below are 14 T cell receptor beta chains sequenced from a single sample in a study of cytomegalovirus exposure and HLA in healthy donors. Libraries were prepared by immunoSEQ multiplex PCR; TCRdb keeps only in-frame clonotypes and omits some of them. The table shows about 130,000 clones, with roughly 95% occurring only once. Sequencing was done on a sample of PBMCs. These receptors all stem from a man younger than 35 in good health and CMV-seronegative.

The chain couples TRBV19 to TRBJ2-3, with D possibly TRBD2 on 6 matching bases. With 3 bases removed from V and 2 bases from J, the gap between germline ends came to 12 bases. The germline V gene has CDR1 LNHDA and CDR2 SQIVND (reference sequence). The CDR3 has 15 amino acids. CDR3 in amino acids: CASSISAGNTDTQYF. CDR3 in DNA: TGTGCCAGTAGTATTTCGGCGGGAAACACAGATACGCAGTATTTT.

The rearrangement joins TRBV6-5 to TRBJ1-1; TRBD1 matches 8 bases. The CDR3 has 13 residues. J was trimmed by 5 bases and V by 5 bases; bases with no gene match: 4. The V gene's germline CDR1 is MNHEY and CDR2 SVGAGI. The CDR3: CASSQGAVTEAFF. The CDR3 coding sequence is TGTGCCAGCAGTCAGGGGGCTGTGACTGAAGCTTTCTTT.

The rearrangement uses TRBV6-1 and TRBJ2-7, with D possibly being TRBD2 (6 bases). The CDR3 length is 11 residues. Germline CDR1 MNHNS, CDR2 SASEGT. Trimming cost V 7 bases and J 7 bases, with 11 bases left between them. Here the CDR3 DNA reads TGTGCCAGCATGGGGGGTCGGGAGCAGTACTTC. Translation: CASMGGREQYF.

V gene TRBV7-8 combines with J gene TRBJ2-5, with 8 bases aligning to TRBD2. Germline CDR1 and CDR2: SGHVS and FQNEAQ. This CDR3 is built from 17 residues. With 1 base clipped from V and 0 bases from J, the junction kept 7 bases outside the gene matches. The CDR3 coding sequence is TGTGCCAGCAGCTTAGAACTAGCGGACGCGTACCAAGAGACCCAGTACTTC. It is translated as CASSLELADAYQETQYF.

The rearrangement uses TRBV4-1 and TRBJ2-1; 12 positions agree with TRBD2. With V trimmed by 1 base and J by 7 bases, 5 bases remained unmatched. CDR1 and CDR2 (germline): MGHRA, YSYEKL. The CDR3 contains 16 residues. The CDR3 is CASSQATSGSTNEQFF. The CDR3 coding sequence is TGCGCCAGCAGCCAAGCGACTAGCGGGAGTACAAATGAGCAGTTCTTC.

This chain links TRBV7-9 with TRBJ2-1, with D maybe TRBD2 (5 bases). V lost 4 bases and J lost 0, with 19 bases in between. Per germline, CDR1 SEHNR and CDR2 FQNEAQ (reference sequence). The CDR3 is 18 residues long. CDR3 nucleotides: TGTGCCAGCAGCTACCCCCTAGAGGGCGGTAGCTCCTACAATGAGCAGTTCTTC. This translates into CASSYPLEGGSSYNEQFF.

The V gene is TRBV5-6, the J gene TRBJ1-2, with 8 nucleotides matching TRBD1. The V gene's germline CDR1 is SGHDT and CDR2 YYEEEE. V lost 0 bases, J lost 4 bases, and 5 bases stayed unmatched. CDR3 length equals 15 residues. The CDR3 DNA is TGTGCCAGCAGCTTGGGGACAGGGAAAGGCTATGGCTACACCTTC. This encodes CASSLGTGKGYGYTF.

The rearrangement uses TRBV11-2 and TRBJ1-3; D is unclear. Germline CDR1 reads SGHAT; CDR2 reads FQNNGV. The CDR3 totals 14 residues. Trimming shortened V by 0 bases and J by 8 bases, and 11 bases separated the two germline ends. CDR3 in amino acids: CASSLESLDYTIYF. The CDR3 DNA is TGTGCCAGCAGCTTAGAATCACTTGATTACACCATATATTTT.

The chain recombines TRBV7-9 with TRBJ1-5; TRBD1 matches at 7 bases. J lost 7 bases, V lost 4 bases, and 7 bases had no gene match. The germline gives CDR1 SEHNR, CDR2 FQNEAQ (reference sequence). The CDR3 is made up of 14 amino acids. The CDR3, as DNA: TGTGCCAGCAGCTCCTTAGACAGGGACCAGCCCCAGCATTTT. Translated: CASSSLDRDQPQHF.

This clone was recorded only once. This chain joins TRBV4-1 and TRBJ2-5, with D possibly matching TRBD2 (6 bases). The V end was cut by 1 base, the J end by 5 bases, with 14 bases between. Per germline, CDR1 MGHRA and CDR2 YSYEKL. CDR3 length equals 15 residues. The CDR3 protein is CASSQGGSRGETQYF. CDR3 bases: TGCGCCAGCAGCCAAGGCGGTAGCCGGGGGGAGACCCAGTACTTC.

The chain couples TRBV6-1 to TRBJ1-5; D remains ambiguous. The germline gives CDR1 MNHNS, CDR2 SASEGT. This CDR3 is built from 14 residues. V lost 7 bases and J 6 bases, leaving 16 bases between the germline ends. The chain's CDR3 is CASKPPSEGQPQHF. The CDR3, as DNA: TGTGCCAGCAAACCCCCAAGCGAGGGTCAGCCCCAGCATTTT.

The chain is built from TRBV27 and TRBJ2-1, with D tentatively TRBD2 (6 bases). CDR1 is MNHEY and CDR2 is SMNVEV in the germline V gene (reference sequence). V lost 5 bases and J 0 bases, leaving 11 bases between the germline ends. The CDR3 loop spans 15 amino acids. The CDR3 nucleotides are TGTGCCAGCAGTCAGGGACTTAGCTCCTACAATGAGCAGTTCTTC. It is translated as CASSQGLSSYNEQFF.

V gene TRBV9 combines with J gene TRBJ2-1; tentatively, D is TRBD1 (6 bases). The CDR3 covers 16 residues. Germline CDR1 is SGDLS and CDR2 is YYNGEE. The V end lost 3 bases, the J end lost 3 bases, and 16 bases lay between the germline ends. The CDR3 loop reads CASSARTGTFYNEQFF. CDR3 sequence (DNA): TGTGCCAGCAGCGCCCGAACAGGGACCTTCTACAATGAGCAGTTCTTC.

This rearrangement joins TRBV6-1 to TRBJ2-2, with 8 bases identical to TRBD1. Germline V gene sequence: CDR1 MNHNS, CDR2 SASEGT. Trimming removed 6 bases from V and 6 bases from J; junction bases left unmatched: 3. This CDR3 contains 13 residues. DNA of the CDR3: TGTGCCAGCAGCGGGACAGGAGCCGGGGAGCTGTTTTTT. Its protein is CASSGTGAGELFF.